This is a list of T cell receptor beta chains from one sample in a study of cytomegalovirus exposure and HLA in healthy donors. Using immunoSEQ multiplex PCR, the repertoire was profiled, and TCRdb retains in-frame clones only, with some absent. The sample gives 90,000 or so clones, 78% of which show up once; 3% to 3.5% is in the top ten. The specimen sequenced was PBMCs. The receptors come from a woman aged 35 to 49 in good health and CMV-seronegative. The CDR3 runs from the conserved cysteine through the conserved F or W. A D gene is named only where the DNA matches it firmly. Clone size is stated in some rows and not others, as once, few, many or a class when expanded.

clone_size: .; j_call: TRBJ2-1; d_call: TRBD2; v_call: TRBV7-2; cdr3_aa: CASSLNGGGRNYNEQFF; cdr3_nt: TGTGCCAGCAGCTTAAATGGAGGCGGGAGAAACTACAATGAGCAGTTCTTC
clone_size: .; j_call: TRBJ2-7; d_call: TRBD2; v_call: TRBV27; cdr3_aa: CASRATSGFYEQYF; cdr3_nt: TGTGCCAGCAGGGCGACTAGCGGTTTCTACGAGCAGTACTTC
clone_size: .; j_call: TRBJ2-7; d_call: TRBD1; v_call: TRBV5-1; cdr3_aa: CASSLLGQGANEQYF; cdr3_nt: TGCGCCAGCAGCCTGCTGGGACAGGGGGCCAACGAGCAGTACTTC
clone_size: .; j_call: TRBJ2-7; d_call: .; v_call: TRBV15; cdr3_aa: CATSSGRGREQYF; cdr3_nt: TGTGCCACCAGCAGCGGCAGGGGCCGCGAGCAGTACTTC
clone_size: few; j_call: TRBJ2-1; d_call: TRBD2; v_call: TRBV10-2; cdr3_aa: CASSRVAGAPNEQFF; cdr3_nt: TGCGCCAGCAGTCGGGTGGCGGGAGCTCCCAATGAGCAGTTCTTC
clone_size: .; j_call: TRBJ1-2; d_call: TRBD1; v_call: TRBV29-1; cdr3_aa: CSVGRHGTGKGYTF; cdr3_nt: TGCAGCGTTGGGAGACATGGGACAGGGAAAGGCTACACCTTC
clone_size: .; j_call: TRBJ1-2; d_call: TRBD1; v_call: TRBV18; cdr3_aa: CASSWDSYGYTF; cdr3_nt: TGTGCCAGCTCATGGGACAGCTATGGCTACACCTTC
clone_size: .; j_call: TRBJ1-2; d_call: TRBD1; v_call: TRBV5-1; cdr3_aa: CASSAVTVGTGRSYGYTF; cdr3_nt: TGCGCCAGCAGCGCGGTAACGGTGGGGACAGGTAGGAGCTATGGCTACACCTTC
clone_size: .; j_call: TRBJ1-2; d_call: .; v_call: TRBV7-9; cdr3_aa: CASSFTGTVLYGYTF; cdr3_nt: TGTGCCAGCAGCTTCACCGGGACTGTTCTCTATGGCTACACCTTC
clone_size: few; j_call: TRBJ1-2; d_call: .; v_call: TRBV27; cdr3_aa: CASSLGGNYGYTF; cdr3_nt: TGTGCCAGCAGTTTAGGGGGGAACTATGGCTACACCTTC
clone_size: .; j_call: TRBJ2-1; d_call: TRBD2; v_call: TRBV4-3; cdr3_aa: CASSRTSGGSRYEQFF; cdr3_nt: TGCGCCAGCTCCCGGACTAGCGGGGGGTCTAGATATGAGCAGTTCTTC
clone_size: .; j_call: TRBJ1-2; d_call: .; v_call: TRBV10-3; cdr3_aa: CAISGEGRGLANYGYTF; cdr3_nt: TGTGCCATCAGTGGTGAGGGCAGGGGATTAGCTAACTATGGCTACACCTTC
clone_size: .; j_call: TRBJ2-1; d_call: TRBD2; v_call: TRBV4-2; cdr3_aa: CASSQEGSLGGPTNEQFF; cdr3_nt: TGTGCCAGCAGCCAAGAAGGGAGCTTGGGAGGGCCTACCAATGAGCAGTTCTTC
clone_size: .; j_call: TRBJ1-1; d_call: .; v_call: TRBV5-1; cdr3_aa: CASTPQGGRGNTEAFF; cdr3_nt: TGCGCCAGCACCCCCCAGGGTGGGAGGGGGAACACTGAAGCTTTCTTT
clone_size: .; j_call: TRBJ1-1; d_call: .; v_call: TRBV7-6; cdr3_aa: CASRLIQGPTEAFF; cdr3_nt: TGTGCCAGCAGACTGATACAGGGACCCACTGAAGCTTTCTTT
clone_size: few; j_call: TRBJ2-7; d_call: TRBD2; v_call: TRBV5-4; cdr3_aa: CASSLEGLAGGLAYEQYF; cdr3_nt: TGTGCCAGCAGCTTGGAGGGACTAGCGGGAGGTCTGGCCTACGAGCAGTACTTC
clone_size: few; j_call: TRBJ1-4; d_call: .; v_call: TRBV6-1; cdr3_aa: CASSAQGISTNEKLFF; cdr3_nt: TGTGCCAGCAGTGCGCAGGGGATCTCGACTAATGAAAAACTGTTTTTT
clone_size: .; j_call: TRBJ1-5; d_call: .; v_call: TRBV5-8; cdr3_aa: CASHQGGNQPQHF; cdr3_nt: TGTGCCAGCCACCAGGGTGGCAATCAGCCCCAGCATTTT
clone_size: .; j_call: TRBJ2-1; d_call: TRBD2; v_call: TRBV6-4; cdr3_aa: CASSSGLASREQFF; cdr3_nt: TGTGCCAGCAGTTCGGGACTAGCTTCTAGGGAGCAGTTCTTC
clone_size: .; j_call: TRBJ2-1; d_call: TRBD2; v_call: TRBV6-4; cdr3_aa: CASSGLAGAYNEQFF; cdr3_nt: TGTGCCAGCAGTGGACTAGCGGGAGCCTACAATGAGCAGTTCTTC
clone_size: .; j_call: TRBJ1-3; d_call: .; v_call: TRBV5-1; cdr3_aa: CASSIDGPSGGNTIYF; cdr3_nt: TGCGCCAGCAGCATCGACGGACCCTCGGGAGGAAACACCATATATTTT
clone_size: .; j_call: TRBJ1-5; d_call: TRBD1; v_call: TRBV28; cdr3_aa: CASSPPDRSSNQPQHF; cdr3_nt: TGTGCCAGCAGTCCTCCGGACAGGTCTAGCAATCAGCCCCAGCATTTT
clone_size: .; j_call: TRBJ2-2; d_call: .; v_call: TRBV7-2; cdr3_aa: CASSLAAGPTGELFF; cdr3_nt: TGTGCCAGCAGCTTAGCCGCGGGACCCACCGGGGAGCTGTTTTTT
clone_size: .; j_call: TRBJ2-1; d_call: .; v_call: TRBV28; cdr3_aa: CASSFDGSGNEQFF; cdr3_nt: TGTGCCAGCAGTTTCGACGGGAGTGGGAATGAGCAGTTCTTC
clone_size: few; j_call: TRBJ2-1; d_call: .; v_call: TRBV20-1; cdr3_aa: CSARRDNEQFF; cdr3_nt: TGCAGTGCGAGGAGGGACAATGAGCAGTTCTTC
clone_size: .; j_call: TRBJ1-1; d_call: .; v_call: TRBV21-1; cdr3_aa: CASSDWTGAGSNTEAFF; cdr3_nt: TGTGCCAGCAGCGACTGGACAGGGGCAGGGTCAAACACTGAAGCTTTCTTT
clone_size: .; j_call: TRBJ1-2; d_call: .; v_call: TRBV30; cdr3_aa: CAWSATVIHTFNYGYTF; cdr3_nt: TGTGCCTGGAGCGCGACAGTAATCCATACATTTAACTATGGCTACACCTTC
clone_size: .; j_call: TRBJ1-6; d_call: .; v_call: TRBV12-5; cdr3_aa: CASGLGKSDSYNSPLHF; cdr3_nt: TGTGCTAGTGGTTTGGGGAAATCCGACAGCTATAATTCACCCCTCCACTTT
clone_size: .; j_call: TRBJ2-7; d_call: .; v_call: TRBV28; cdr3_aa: CASSLRRRDEQYF; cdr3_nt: TGTGCCAGCAGTTTAAGGCGGCGGGACGAGCAGTACTTC
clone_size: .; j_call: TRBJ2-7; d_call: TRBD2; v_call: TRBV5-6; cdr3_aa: CASSLYRWSAGAGEQYF; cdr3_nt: TGTGCCAGCAGCTTGTATAGGTGGTCAGCGGGAGCCGGTGAGCAGTACTTC
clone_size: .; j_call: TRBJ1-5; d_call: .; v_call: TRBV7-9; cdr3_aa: CASSLVLGGDSYSNQPQHF; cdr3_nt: TGTGCCAGCAGCTTAGTTTTAGGGGGTGACAGTTATAGCAATCAGCCCCAGCATTTT
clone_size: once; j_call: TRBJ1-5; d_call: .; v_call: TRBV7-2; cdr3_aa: CASSLSRVNQPQHF; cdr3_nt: TGTGCCAGCAGCTTAAGCAGGGTGAATCAGCCCCAGCATTTT
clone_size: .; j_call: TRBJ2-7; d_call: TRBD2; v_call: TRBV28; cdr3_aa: CASSVTGTSGSGQYF; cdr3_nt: TGTGCCAGCAGTGTTACCGGGACTAGCGGGAGTGGGCAGTACTTC
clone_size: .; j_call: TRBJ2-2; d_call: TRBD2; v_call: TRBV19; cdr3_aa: CASTTLPKGASGSITGELFF; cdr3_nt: TGTGCCAGTACCACTCTCCCCAAAGGGGCTAGCGGGAGTATCACCGGGGAGCTGTTTTTT
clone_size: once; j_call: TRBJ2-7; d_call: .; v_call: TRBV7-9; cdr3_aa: CSSSLYPDGFSSYEQYF; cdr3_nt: TGTTCCAGCAGCTTATATCCTGATGGCTTCAGCTCCTACGAGCAGTACTTC
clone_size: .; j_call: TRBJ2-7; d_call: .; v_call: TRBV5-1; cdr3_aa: CASSLDGPGEQYF; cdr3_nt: TGCGCCAGCAGCTTGGATGGGCCGGGGGAGCAGTACTTC
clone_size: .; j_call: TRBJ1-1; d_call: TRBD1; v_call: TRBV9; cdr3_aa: CASSVWDRGNTEAFF; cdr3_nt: TGTGCCAGCAGCGTATGGGACAGGGGAAACACTGAAGCTTTCTTT
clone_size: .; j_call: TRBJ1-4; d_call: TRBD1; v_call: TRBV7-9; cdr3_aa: CASTRGTGGFDEKLFF; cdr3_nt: TGTGCCAGCACCAGAGGGACAGGGGGATTTGATGAAAAACTGTTTTTT
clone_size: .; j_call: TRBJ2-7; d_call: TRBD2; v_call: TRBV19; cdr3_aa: CASRAPRGLAGSYEQYF; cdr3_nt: TGTGCCAGTAGGGCCCCTAGGGGACTAGCGGGATCCTACGAGCAGTACTTC
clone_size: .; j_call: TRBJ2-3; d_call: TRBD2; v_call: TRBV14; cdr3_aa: CASSPISGRATDTQYF; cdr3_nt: TGTGCCAGCAGCCCAATTAGCGGGAGGGCCACAGATACGCAGTATTTT
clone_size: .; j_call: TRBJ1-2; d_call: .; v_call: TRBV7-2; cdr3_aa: CASSWGRMSGYGYTF; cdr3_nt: TGTGCCAGCAGCTGGGGAAGGATGAGCGGCTATGGCTACACCTTC